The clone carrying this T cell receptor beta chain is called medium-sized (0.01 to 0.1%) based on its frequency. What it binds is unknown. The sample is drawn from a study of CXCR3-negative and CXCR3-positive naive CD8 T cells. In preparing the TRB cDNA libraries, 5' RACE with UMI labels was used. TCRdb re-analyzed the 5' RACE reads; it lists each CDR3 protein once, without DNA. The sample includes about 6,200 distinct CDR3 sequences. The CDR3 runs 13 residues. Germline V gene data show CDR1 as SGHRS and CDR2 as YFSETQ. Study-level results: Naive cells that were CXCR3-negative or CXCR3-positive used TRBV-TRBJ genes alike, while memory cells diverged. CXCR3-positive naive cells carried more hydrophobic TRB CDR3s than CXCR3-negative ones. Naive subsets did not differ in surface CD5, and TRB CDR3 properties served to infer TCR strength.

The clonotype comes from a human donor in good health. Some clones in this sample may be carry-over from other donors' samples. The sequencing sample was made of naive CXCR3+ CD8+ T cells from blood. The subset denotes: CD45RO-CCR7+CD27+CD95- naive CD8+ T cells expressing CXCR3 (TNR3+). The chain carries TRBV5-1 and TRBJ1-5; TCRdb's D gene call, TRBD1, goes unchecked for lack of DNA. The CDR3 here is CATSGLPDQPQHF.